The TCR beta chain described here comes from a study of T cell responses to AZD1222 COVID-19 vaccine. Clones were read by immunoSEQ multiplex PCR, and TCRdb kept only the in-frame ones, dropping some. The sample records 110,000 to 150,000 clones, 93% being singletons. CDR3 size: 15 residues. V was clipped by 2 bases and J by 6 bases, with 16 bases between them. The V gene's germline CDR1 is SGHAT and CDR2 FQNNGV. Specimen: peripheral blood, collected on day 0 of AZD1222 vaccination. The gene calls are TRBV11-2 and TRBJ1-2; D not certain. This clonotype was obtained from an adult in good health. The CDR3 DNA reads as TGTGCCAGCAGCTTAAGCGCCCTGGGAAGTGATGGCTACACCTTC. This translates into CASSLSALGSDGYTF.